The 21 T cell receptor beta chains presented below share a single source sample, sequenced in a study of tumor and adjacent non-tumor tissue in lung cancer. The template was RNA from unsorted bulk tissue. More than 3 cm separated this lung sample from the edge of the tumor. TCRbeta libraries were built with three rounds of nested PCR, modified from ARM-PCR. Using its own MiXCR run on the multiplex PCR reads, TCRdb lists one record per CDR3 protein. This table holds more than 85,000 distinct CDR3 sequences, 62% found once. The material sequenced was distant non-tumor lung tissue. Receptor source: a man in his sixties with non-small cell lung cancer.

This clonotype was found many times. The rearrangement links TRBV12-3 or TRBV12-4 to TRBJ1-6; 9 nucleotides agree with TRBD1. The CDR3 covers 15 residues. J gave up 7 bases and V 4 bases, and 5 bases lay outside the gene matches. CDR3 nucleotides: TGTGCCAGCAGTTCAACGACAGGGGGAAATTCACCCCTCCACTTT. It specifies CASSSTTGGNSPLHF.

CDR3 protein: CASRFRTVDTEAFF. CDR3 coding DNA: TGTGCCAGTAGATTTAGGACTGTAGACACTGAAGCTTTCTTT. The rearrangement uses TRBV19 and TRBJ1-1; unclear D gene. The CDR3 is 14 residues long. Trimming left V 6 bases short and J 3 bases short, with 14 bases between. Germline values: CDR1 LNHDA, CDR2 SQIVND (reference sequence).

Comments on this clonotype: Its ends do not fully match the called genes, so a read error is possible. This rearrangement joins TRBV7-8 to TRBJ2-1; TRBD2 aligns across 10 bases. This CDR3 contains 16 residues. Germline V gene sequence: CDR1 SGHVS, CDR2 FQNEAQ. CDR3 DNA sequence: TGTGCCAACAGCTCTCCCAGCGGGGGGGCCGGTAATGACCAGTTCTTC. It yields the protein CANSSPSGGAGNDQFF.

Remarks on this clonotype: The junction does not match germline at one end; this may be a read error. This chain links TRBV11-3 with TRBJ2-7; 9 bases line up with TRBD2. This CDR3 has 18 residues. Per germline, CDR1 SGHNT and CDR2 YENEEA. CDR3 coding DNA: TGTGCCAGCAGCTTAGTCAGAGCGGGAGGACTGGGCTCCTACAAGCAGTACTTC. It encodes CASSLVRAGGLGSYKQYF. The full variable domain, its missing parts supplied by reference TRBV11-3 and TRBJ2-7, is EAGVVQSPRYKIIEKKQPVAFWCNPISGHNTLYWYLQNLGQGPELLIRYENEEAVDDSQLPKDRFSAERLKGVDSTLKIQPAELGDSAVYLCASSLVRAGGLGSYKQYFGPGTRLTVT.

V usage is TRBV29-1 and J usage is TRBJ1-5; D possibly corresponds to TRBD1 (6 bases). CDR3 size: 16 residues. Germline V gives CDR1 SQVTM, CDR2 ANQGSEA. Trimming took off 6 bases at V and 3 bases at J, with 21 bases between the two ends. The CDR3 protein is CSVRLGGQVLNQPQHF. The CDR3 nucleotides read TGCAGCGTCCGGCTGGGGGGCCAGGTACTCAATCAGCCCCAGCATTTT.

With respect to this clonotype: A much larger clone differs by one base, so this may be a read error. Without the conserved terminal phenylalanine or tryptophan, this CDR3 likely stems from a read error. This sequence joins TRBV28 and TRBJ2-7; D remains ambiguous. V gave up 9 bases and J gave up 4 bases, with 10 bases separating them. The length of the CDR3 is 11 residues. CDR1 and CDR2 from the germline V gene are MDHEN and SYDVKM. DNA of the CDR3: TGTGCCAGTAAGGGCACTTACGAGCAGTACCTC. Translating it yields CASKGTYEQYL.

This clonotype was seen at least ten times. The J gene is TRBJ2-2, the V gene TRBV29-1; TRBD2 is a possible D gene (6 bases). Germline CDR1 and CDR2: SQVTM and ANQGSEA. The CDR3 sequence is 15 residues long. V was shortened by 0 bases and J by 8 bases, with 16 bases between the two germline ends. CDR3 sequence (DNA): TGCAGCGTTGAAGATCTGTACGGAGGGAGAGGGGAGCTGTTTTTT. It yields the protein CSVEDLYGGRGELFF.

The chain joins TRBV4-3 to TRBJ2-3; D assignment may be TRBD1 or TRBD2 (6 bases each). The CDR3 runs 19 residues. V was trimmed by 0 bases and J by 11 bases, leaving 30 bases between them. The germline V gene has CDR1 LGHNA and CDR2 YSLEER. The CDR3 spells CASSQDLTEGGTADSRQYF. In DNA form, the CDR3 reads TGCGCCAGCAGCCAAGATCTAACTGAAGGGGGGACGGCGGACAGTAGGCAGTATTTT.

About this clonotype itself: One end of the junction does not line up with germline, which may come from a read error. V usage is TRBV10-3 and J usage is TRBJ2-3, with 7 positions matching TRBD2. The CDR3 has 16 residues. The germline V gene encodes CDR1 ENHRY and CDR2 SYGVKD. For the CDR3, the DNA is TGTGACATCAGTGAGTCGAAGCGGGGTGAGTCAGATACGCAGTATTTT. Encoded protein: CDISESKRGESDTQYF.

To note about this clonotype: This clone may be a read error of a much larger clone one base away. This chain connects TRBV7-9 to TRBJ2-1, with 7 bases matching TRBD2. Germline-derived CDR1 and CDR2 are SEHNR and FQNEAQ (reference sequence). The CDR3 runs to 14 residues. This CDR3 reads CASSLVAGANEEFF. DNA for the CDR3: TGTGCCAGCAGCTTAGTGGCGGGAGCCAATGAGGAGTTCTTC.

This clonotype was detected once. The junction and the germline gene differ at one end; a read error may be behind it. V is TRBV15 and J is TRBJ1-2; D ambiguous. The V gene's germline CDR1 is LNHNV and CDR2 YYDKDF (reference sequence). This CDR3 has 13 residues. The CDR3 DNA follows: TGTGCCACCAGCAGTAAGGGCGCCGGAGGCTACAAGTTC. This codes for CATSSKGAGGYKF.

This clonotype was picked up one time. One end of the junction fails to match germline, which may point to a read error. In nucleotides, the CDR3 is TGTGCCAGGAGTCCCGGGACAGCGAAGGCATGGCAGTATTTC. Translation: CARSPGTAKAWQYF. V usage is TRBV6-6 and J usage is TRBJ2-7; 7 bases agree with TRBD1. This CDR3 is 14 amino acids long. The germline V gene has CDR1 MNHNY and CDR2 SVGAGI (reference sequence).

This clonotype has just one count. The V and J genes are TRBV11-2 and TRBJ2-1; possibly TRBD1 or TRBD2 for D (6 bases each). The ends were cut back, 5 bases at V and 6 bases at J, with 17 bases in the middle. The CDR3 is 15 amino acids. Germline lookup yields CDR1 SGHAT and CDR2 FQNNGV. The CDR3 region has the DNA TGTGCCAGCAGCCCCGGGACATGCGGGATCAATGAGCAGTTCTTC. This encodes CASSPGTCGINEQFF.

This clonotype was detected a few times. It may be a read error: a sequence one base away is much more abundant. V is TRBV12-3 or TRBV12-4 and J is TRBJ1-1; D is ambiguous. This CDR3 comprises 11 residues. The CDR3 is CACSLQAEAFF. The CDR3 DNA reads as TGTGCCTGCAGTTTACAAGCTGAAGCTTTCTTT.

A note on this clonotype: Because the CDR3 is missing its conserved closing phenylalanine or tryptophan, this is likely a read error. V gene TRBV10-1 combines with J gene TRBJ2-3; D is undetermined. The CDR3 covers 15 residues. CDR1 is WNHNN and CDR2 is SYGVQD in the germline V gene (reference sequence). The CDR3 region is CAISEWVAPADTQYL. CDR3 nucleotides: TGCGCCATCAGTGAGTGGGTAGCTCCGGCAGATACGCAGTATCTT.

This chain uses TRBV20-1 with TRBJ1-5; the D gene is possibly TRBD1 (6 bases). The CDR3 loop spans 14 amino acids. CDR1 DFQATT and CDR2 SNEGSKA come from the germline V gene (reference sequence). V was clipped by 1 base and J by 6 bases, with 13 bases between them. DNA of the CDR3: TGCAGTGCTAGAGCTGGAGGGGGACGTCAGCCCCAGCATTTT. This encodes CSARAGGGRQPQHF.

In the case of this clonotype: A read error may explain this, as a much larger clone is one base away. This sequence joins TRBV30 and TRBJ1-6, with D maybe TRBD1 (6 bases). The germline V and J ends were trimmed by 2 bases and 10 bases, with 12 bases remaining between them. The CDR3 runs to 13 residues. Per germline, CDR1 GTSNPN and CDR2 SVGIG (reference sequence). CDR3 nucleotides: TGTGCCTGGAGTTTGGCAGGGGTCTCACCCCTCCACTTT. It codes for CAWSLAGVSPLHF.

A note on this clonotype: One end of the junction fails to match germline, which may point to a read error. The CDR3 DNA reads TGTGCCAGCGGCTTAGTAACGGGAGACGCAGATACGCAGTATTTT. This codes for CASGLVTGDADTQYF. This chain joins TRBV11-2 and TRBJ2-3; weak D call: TRBD2 (6 bases). The CDR3 totals 15 residues. From germline, CDR1 is SGHAT and CDR2 FQNNGV.

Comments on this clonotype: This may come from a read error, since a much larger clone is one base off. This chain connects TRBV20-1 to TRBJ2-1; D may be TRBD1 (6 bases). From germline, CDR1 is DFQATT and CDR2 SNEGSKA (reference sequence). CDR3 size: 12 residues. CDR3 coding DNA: TGCAATGCTAGGGGGTTGGGGAATGAGCAGTTCTTC. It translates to CNARGLGNEQFF.

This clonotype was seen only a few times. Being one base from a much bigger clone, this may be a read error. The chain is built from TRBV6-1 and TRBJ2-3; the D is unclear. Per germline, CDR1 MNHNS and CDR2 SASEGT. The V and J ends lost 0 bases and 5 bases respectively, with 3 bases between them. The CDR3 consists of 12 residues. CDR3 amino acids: CASSEAIDTQYF. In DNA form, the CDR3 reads TGTGCCAGCAGTGAAGCGATAGATACGCAGTATTTT.

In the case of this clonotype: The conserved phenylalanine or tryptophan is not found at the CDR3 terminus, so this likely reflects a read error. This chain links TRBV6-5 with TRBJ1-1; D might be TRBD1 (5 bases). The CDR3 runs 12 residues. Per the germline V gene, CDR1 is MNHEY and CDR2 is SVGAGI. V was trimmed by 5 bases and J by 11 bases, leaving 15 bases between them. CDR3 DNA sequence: TGTGCCAGCAGTGCATCAGGGTTGCCGGCTTTCCTT. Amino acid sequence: CASSASGLPAFL.